This entry lists 28 T cell receptor beta chains sequenced from one sample in a study of cytotoxic CD8 clonotypes in ibrutinib-treated CLL. Data came from immunoSEQ multiplex PCR; TCRdb stores just in-frame clones and leaves some out. This repertoire shows about 32,000 clones, 70% to 75% found once; its top ten account for over 15%. The source material was PBMCs, sampled at disease progression, from a patient treated with ibrutinib. These receptors all come from a human donor with chronic lymphocytic leukemia.

The V gene is TRBV11-2, the J gene TRBJ2-5; weak D call: TRBD2 (6 bases). The CDR3 extends over 13 amino acids. Germline CDR1 SGHAT, CDR2 FQNNGV. Trimming shortened V by 5 bases and J by 5 bases, and 12 bases separated the two germline ends. This chain's CDR3 is CASSPPGGETQYF. In DNA, the CDR3 is TGTGCCAGCAGCCCGCCAGGAGGGGAGACCCAGTACTTC.

The chain joins TRBV15 to TRBJ1-2, with a possible D match to TRBD1 (6 bases). CDR1 and CDR2 from the germline V gene are LNHNV and YYDKDF (reference sequence). There are 16 residues in the CDR3. Trimming stripped 3 bases from V and 11 bases from J, with 25 bases between. The CDR3 region has the DNA TGTGCCACCAGCAGTGACATAAGAGCAGGGGATGATCATTACACCTTC. Its protein product is CATSSDIRAGDDHYTF.

V gene TRBV2 combines with J gene TRBJ1-2; D unresolved. With 9 bases removed from V and 2 bases from J, the gap between germline ends came to 13 bases. CDR1 is SNHLY, CDR2 FYNNEI, per germline. The CDR3 has 13 residues. The CDR3 DNA sequence: TGTGCCAGGACTCTCGCAGTGAACTATGGCTACACCTTC. Encoded protein: CARTLAVNYGYTF.

The chain links TRBV7-2 to TRBJ1-3, with D hard to call. Per germline, CDR1 SGHTA and CDR2 FQGNSA. Trimming took off 5 bases at V and 0 bases at J, with 14 bases between the two ends. CDR3 length equals 16 residues. DNA of the CDR3: TGTGCCAGCAGCCCCGCGGCGGGATTCTCTGGAAACACCATATATTTT. Amino acid sequence: CASSPAAGFSGNTIYF.

In its sample, this clone was seen a few times. The chain combines TRBV25-1 with TRBJ1-4; a weak D match, TRBD1 (5 bases). V gave up 3 bases and J gave up 7 bases, with 9 bases separating them. From germline, CDR1 is MGHDK and CDR2 SYGVNS. This CDR3 is built from 13 residues. DNA of the CDR3: TGTGCCAGCAGTGAGGCAGGGAGTGAAAAACTGTTTTTT. Amino acid sequence: CASSEAGSEKLFF.

The CDR3 reads CASSLGTDTGELFF. CDR3 sequence (DNA): TGTGCCAGCAGCCTCGGGACGGACACCGGGGAGCTGTTTTTT. The J gene is TRBJ2-2, the V gene TRBV9, with D perhaps given as TRBD1 or TRBD2 (5 bases each). Germline CDR1 reads SGDLS; CDR2 reads YYNGEE. V was shortened by 4 bases and J by 3 bases, with 10 bases between the two germline ends. The CDR3 has 14 residues.

V gene TRBV5-1 combines with J gene TRBJ2-2; unclear D gene. Per the germline V gene, CDR1 is SGHRS and CDR2 is YFSETQ. The CDR3 extends over 15 amino acids. Deletions cut 0 bases from V and 3 bases from J, with 9 bases between. DNA of the CDR3: TGCGCCAGCAGCTTGGCCTGGTTAGACACCGGGGAGCTGTTTTTT. This translates into CASSLAWLDTGELFF.

This clone was detected only a few times. The rearrangement uses TRBV19 and TRBJ1-5; no firm D call. Germline-derived CDR1 and CDR2 are LNHDA and SQIVND (reference sequence). V lost 4 bases to trimming and J lost 5 bases, with 15 bases between them. The CDR3 extends over 15 amino acids. DNA of the CDR3: TGTGCCAGTAGTACCGAGGCGCTGTTGTATCAGCCCCAGCATTTT. Its protein product is CASSTEALLYQPQHF.

V usage is TRBV19 and J usage is TRBJ2-6; tentatively, D is TRBD1 or TRBD2 (6 bases each). The V end was cut by 7 bases, the J end by 0 bases, with 19 bases between. Germline V lookup: CDR1 LNHDA, CDR2 SQIVND (reference sequence). The CDR3 is 18 amino acids. CDR3 region: CASTRGPKGISGANVLTF. CDR3 bases: TGTGCCAGTACTCGGGGGCCCAAAGGAATCTCTGGGGCCAACGTCCTGACTTTC.

J is TRBJ2-3 and V is TRBV19; 9 bases are shared with TRBD2. This CDR3 is 17 amino acids long. With 3 bases clipped from V and 4 bases from J, the junction kept 11 bases outside the gene matches. Germline CDR1 is LNHDA and CDR2 is SQIVND (reference sequence). In DNA form, the CDR3 reads TGTGCCAGTAGTATCGGGCGGGGCGGGGGGGACCCAGATACGCAGTATTTT. Its protein is CASSIGRGGGDPDTQYF.

V gene TRBV6-1 combines with J gene TRBJ1-2; D call uncertain. Germline CDR1 and CDR2: MNHNS and SASEGT. The germline V and J ends were trimmed by 6 bases and 3 bases, with 11 bases remaining between them. The CDR3 runs to 13 residues. The CDR3 nucleotides are TGTGCCAGCAGGGAATTATCATACTATGGCTACACCTTC. Translation gives CASRELSYYGYTF.

This sequence joins TRBV7-6 and TRBJ2-2, with 10 bases aligning to TRBD2. Germline V gene lookup returns CDR1 SGHVS and CDR2 FNYEAQ. Losses at the gene ends were 5 bases for V and 7 bases for J; bases not matched to a gene: 4. CDR3 length equals 14 residues. The CDR3: CASSHGTSDGELFF. CDR3 nucleotides: TGTGCCAGCAGCCACGGGACTAGCGACGGGGAGCTGTTTTTT.

In this sample, this clone turned up once. The chain couples TRBV5-1 to TRBJ2-4; 13 bases fit TRBD2. The V gene's germline CDR1 is SGHRS and CDR2 YFSETQ. V shed 4 bases, J shed 13 bases, and the junction held 14 bases outside the gene matches. The CDR3 is 16 residues long. CDR3 sequence (DNA): TGCGCCAGCAGCGCGAAACTAGCGGGGGGGCATTCGGTGCAGTACTTC. Translation: CASSAKLAGGHSVQYF.

This clone was counted a few times. CDR3 nucleotides: TGCGCCAGCAGCCAAGTGGGTAGCAATCAGCCCCAGCATTTT. This encodes CASSQVGSNQPQHF. The rearrangement uses TRBV4-1 and TRBJ1-5; no firm D call. The CDR3 is 14 amino acids. From germline, CDR1 is MGHRA and CDR2 YSYEKL. The V gene lost 1 base and the J gene lost 0 bases, with 4 bases spanning the gap.

The rearrangement uses TRBV5-5 and TRBJ1-1; D gene ambiguous. V was pared by 4 bases and J by 5 bases, with 15 bases between. Germline values: CDR1 SGHKS, CDR2 YYEKEE (reference sequence). CDR3 length: 14 amino acids. CDR3 DNA: TGTGCCAGCAGCCCCTTGCAGGATCATACTGAAGCTTTCTTT. Translating gives CASSPLQDHTEAFF.

The CDR3 protein is CASSTGGAEKLFF. Here the CDR3 DNA reads TGCGCCAGCAGTACAGGGGGCGCGGAAAAACTGTTTTTT. V usage is TRBV5-1 and J usage is TRBJ1-4; 9 positions match TRBD1. There are 13 residues in the CDR3. Germline assignment: CDR1 SGHRS and CDR2 YFSETQ. The V segment lost 5 bases and the J segment 8 bases; nucleotides outside the gene matches: 4.

This chain uses TRBV6-1 with TRBJ2-2; no firm D call. The length of the CDR3 is 13 residues. The V gene lost 1 base and the J gene lost 5 bases, with 5 bases spanning the gap. The germline gives CDR1 MNHNS, CDR2 SASEGT. For the CDR3, the DNA is TGTGCCAGCAGTGAAGGGCGGACCGGGGAGCTGTTTTTT. Translating gives CASSEGRTGELFF.

The V call is TRBV2, the J call TRBJ2-1, with 7 bases identical to TRBD1. The germline gives CDR1 SNHLY, CDR2 FYNNEI. With V trimmed by 5 bases and J by 11 bases, 3 bases remained unmatched. The CDR3 has 11 residues. CDR3 DNA: TGTGCCAGCAGTCAGGGGGAGAAGCAGTTCTTC. Translated, it gives CASSQGEKQFF.

The V and J genes are TRBV25-1 and TRBJ2-1, with 11 nucleotides matching TRBD2. The CDR3 extends over 14 amino acids. Germline V gene sequence: CDR1 MGHDK, CDR2 SYGVNS. With V trimmed by 6 bases and J by 8 bases, 6 bases remained unmatched. The CDR3, as DNA: TGTGCCAGCAGGACTAGCGGGGTTGGGTATGAGCAGTTCTTC. It specifies CASRTSGVGYEQFF.

The chain carries TRBV7-6 and TRBJ2-5, with a weak D call TRBD1 (5 bases). V shed 2 bases and J shed 5 bases, with 9 bases lying between them. The CDR3 consists of 13 residues. CDR1 is SGHVS, CDR2 FNYEAQ, per germline. The CDR3 region has the DNA TGTGCCAGCAGCTTATGGGGCCGGGAGACCCAGTACTTC. It is translated as CASSLWGRETQYF. Supplemented by reference TRBV7-6 and TRBJ2-5, the full variable domain reads GAGVSQSPRYKVTKRGQDVALRCDPISGHVSLYWYRQALGQGPEFLTYFNYEAQQDKSGLPNDRFSAERPEGSISTLTIQRTEQRDSAMYRCASSLWGRETQYFGPGTRLLVL.

The chain is built from TRBV12-5 and TRBJ2-5; 7 nucleotides match TRBD1. Germline loops: CDR1 LGHNT, CDR2 FRNRAP. There are 16 residues in the CDR3. With V trimmed by 2 bases and J by 7 bases, 13 bases remained unmatched. The CDR3 nucleotides read TGTGCTAGTGGTTTGCCATCGACAGGACCAGGGGGGACCCAGTACTTC. Its protein product is CASGLPSTGPGGTQYF.

The chain is built from TRBV6-1 and TRBJ2-5; 10 bases line up with TRBD1. Germline trimming cut 6 bases from V and 1 base from J; bases unmatched to any gene: 2. CDR1 is MNHNS, CDR2 SASEGT, per germline. The CDR3 runs to 14 residues. CDR3 sequence: CASSRTGGQETQYF. In nucleotides, the CDR3 is TGTGCCAGCAGCCGGACAGGGGGCCAAGAGACCCAGTACTTC.

This clone appeared once. V is TRBV2 and J is TRBJ2-1; D is undetermined. Germline CDR1 SNHLY, CDR2 FYNNEI. The CDR3 spans 12 residues. The ends were cut back, 3 bases at V and 4 bases at J, with 4 bases in the middle. The DNA of the CDR3 is TGTGCCAGCAGTGAGGGGTACAATGAGCAGTTCTTC. Translation gives CASSEGYNEQFF. Full variable domain (rest looked up from reference TRBV2 and TRBJ2-1): EPEVTQTPSHQVTQMGQEVILRCVPISNHLYFYWYRQILGQKVEFLVSFYNNEISEKSEIFDDQFSVERPDGSNFTLKIRSTKLEDSAMYFCASSEGYNEQFFGPGTRLTVL.

The chain combines TRBV29-1 with TRBJ1-1; D is uncertain. Per the germline V gene, CDR1 is SQVTM and CDR2 is ANQGSEA. The CDR3 totals 16 residues. Trimming pared 1 base from V and 0 bases from J, leaving 15 bases between. The CDR3 DNA is TGCAGCGTTGAAGGGGGTGTTGGCGGTATGAACACTGAAGCTTTCTTT. Protein: CSVEGGVGGMNTEAFF.

This clone was counted only a few times. The chain has TRBV29-1 and TRBJ2-1; 8 nucleotides agree with TRBD2. The CDR3 spans 12 residues. V gave up 5 bases and J gave up 10 bases; unmatched junction bases: 7. Germline V gene lookup returns CDR1 SQVTM and CDR2 ANQGSEA. The DNA of the CDR3 is TGCAGCGTTATCAGCGGGGGTGACGAGCAGTTCTTC. Translating gives CSVISGGDEQFF.

This clone was detected a few times. J is TRBJ1-1 and V is TRBV6-5; unclear D gene. CDR1 and CDR2 (germline): MNHEY, SVGAGI. Trimming took off 6 bases at V and 5 bases at J, with 19 bases between the two ends. The CDR3 consists of 15 residues. The CDR3 protein is CASRPGGNRRTEAFF. The CDR3, as DNA: TGTGCCAGCAGGCCCGGTGGGAATAGAAGGACTGAAGCTTTCTTT.

This CDR3 reads CASSLGRVAGGADTQYF. In DNA form, the CDR3 reads TGTGCCAGCAGCTTAGGGCGGGTAGCGGGGGGCGCAGATACGCAGTATTTT. This chain connects TRBV11-2 to TRBJ2-3; 10 nucleotides line up with TRBD2. The junction had 8 bases not matched to a gene; V was cut back by 1 base and J by 4 bases. CDR1 is SGHAT, CDR2 FQNNGV, per germline. This CDR3 has 17 amino acids.

This clone appeared a single time. The V call is TRBV6-6, the J call TRBJ2-4; D not certain. Between the trimmed V and J ends, which lost 6 bases and 0 bases, there was a span of 12 bases. This CDR3 comprises 15 residues. Germline V lookup: CDR1 MNHNY, CDR2 SVGAGI (reference sequence). DNA for the CDR3: TGTGCCAGCAGCGACCCCATTATAGCCAAAAACATTCAGTACTTC. Its protein is CASSDPIIAKNIQYF.